This T cell receptor beta chain was observed in a study of shared clonotypes between healthy human individuals. TCRdb's table, derived via immunoSEQ multiplex PCR, lists solely in-frame clones and lacks some. This sample has under 1,100,000 clones, with roughly 80% found just once. Trimming pared 3 bases from V and 2 bases from J, leaving 14 bases between. The CDR3 spans 16 residues. Germline V gene sequence: CDR1 SGHRS, CDR2 YFSETQ. Source material: memory CD4+ T cells sorted from blood. This sample's subset: CD45RA-negative fraction. The sequence derives from a man aged 18-30 years in good health. The chain carries TRBV5-1 and TRBJ2-2; no clear D gene. CDR3 in DNA: TGCGCCAGCAGCTCGGACGCGTTGGGTAACACCGGGGAGCTGTTTTTT. It codes for CASSSDALGNTGELFF.